The subject of this entry is one T cell receptor (beta chain). Produced via immunoSEQ multiplex PCR; TCRdb's table is partial and in-frame only. The sample has some 400,000 clones; around 87% are singletons. This CDR3 region has 15 residues. The V segment lost 3 bases and the J segment 1 base; nucleotides outside the gene matches: 4. Germline V gives CDR1 MGHRA, CDR2 YSYEKL. This sample is drawn from a study of blood T cell repertoires in COVID-19. Study at large: PBMCs, B-cell-depleted T cells, or T cells provided the cDNA or gDNA that made up the material.

The receptor's source is a young man with active or convalescent COVID-19. Material for sequencing was peripheral blood. The chain couples TRBV4-1 to TRBJ2-5; 8 nucleotides match TRBD2. The CDR3 sequence: CASSHHLAGQETQYF. DNA for the CDR3: TGCGCCAGCAGCCACCACCTAGCGGGCCAAGAGACCCAGTACTTC.